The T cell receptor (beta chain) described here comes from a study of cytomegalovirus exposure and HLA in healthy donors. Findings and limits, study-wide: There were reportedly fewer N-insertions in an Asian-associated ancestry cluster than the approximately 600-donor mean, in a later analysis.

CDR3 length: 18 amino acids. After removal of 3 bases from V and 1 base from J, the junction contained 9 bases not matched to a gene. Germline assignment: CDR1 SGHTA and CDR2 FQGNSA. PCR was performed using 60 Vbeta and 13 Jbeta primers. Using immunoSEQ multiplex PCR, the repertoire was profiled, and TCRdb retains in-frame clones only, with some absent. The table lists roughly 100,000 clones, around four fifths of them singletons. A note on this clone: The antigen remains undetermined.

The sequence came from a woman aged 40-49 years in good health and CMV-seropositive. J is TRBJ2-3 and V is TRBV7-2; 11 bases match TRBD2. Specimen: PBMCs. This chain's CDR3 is CASSFLAGGRDGTDTQYF. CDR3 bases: TGTGCCAGCAGCTTTCTAGCGGGGGGAAGGGATGGCACAGATACGCAGTATTTT. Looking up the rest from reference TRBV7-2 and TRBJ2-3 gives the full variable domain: GAGVSQSPSNKVTEKGKDVELRCDPISGHTALYWYRQSLGQGLEFLIYFQGNSAPDKSGLPSDRFSAERTGGSVSTLTIQRTQQEDSAVYLCASSFLAGGRDGTDTQYFGPGTRLTVL.